These T cell receptor beta chains were read from a single sample in a study of blood T cell repertoires in COVID-19. TCRdb's copy holds only in-frame clones and misses some; the assay was immunoSEQ multiplex PCR. Of a few hundred thousand clones in the sample, roughly 88% were seen once. Specimen: peripheral blood. The receptors derive from a human donor with COVID-19, enrolled during active disease. The donor label of this sample is uncertain. The CDR3 runs from the conserved cysteine through the conserved F or W. The order of the fields is clone size, D gene, J gene, V gene, CDR3 protein, CDR3 DNA. D genes are given only for firm matches. Clone size is given for some rows only: seen once, a few or many times, or a class if the clone is expanded.

clone size: once
D gene: TRBD1
J gene: TRBJ1-2
V gene: TRBV27
CDR3 protein: CASSLDRVANYGYTF
CDR3 DNA: TGTGCCAGCAGTTTAGACAGGGTAGCTAACTATGGCTACACCTTC

clone size: -
D gene: -
J gene: TRBJ1-2
V gene: TRBV30
CDR3 protein: CAWSGLRDNRDQATF
CDR3 DNA: TGTGCCTGGAGCGGCCTCCGGGACAACAGAGACCAGGCCACCTTC

clone size: -
D gene: TRBD1
J gene: TRBJ1-2
V gene: TRBV7-2
CDR3 protein: CASSRDRGERSGYTF
CDR3 DNA: TGTGCCAGCAGCCGGGACAGGGGGGAGAGGAGTGGCTACACCTTC

clone size: -
D gene: -
J gene: TRBJ2-7
V gene: TRBV11-2
CDR3 protein: CASSAGTPGIEQYF
CDR3 DNA: TGTGCCAGCAGCGCCGGGACACCCGGGATTGAGCAGTACTTC

clone size: -
D gene: -
J gene: TRBJ2-1
V gene: TRBV5-6
CDR3 protein: CASTFRGFEQFF
CDR3 DNA: TGTGCCAGCACTTTTCGGGGATTTGAGCAGTTCTTC

clone size: -
D gene: -
J gene: TRBJ2-7
V gene: TRBV3-1/TRBV3-2
CDR3 protein: CASSQDLGGRSHEQYF
CDR3 DNA: TGTGCCAGCAGCCAAGATCTTGGGGGGAGAAGTCACGAGCAGTACTTC

clone size: -
D gene: -
J gene: TRBJ1-1
V gene: TRBV5-6
CDR3 protein: CASRVTDMNTEAFF
CDR3 DNA: TGTGCCAGCAGGGTGACGGACATGAACACTGAAGCTTTCTTT

clone size: -
D gene: -
J gene: TRBJ1-1
V gene: TRBV27
CDR3 protein: CASSANHDRSTEAFF
CDR3 DNA: TGTGCCAGCAGCGCCAACCATGACAGGAGCACTGAAGCTTTCTTT

clone size: -
D gene: -
J gene: TRBJ1-1
V gene: TRBV11-3
CDR3 protein: CASSLRLQGPTEAFF
CDR3 DNA: TGTGCCAGCAGCTTGCGGCTACAGGGCCCCACTGAAGCTTTCTTT

clone size: -
D gene: TRBD1
J gene: TRBJ2-7
V gene: TRBV19
CDR3 protein: CASSKVTGFDEQYF
CDR3 DNA: TGTGCCAGTAGTAAGGTGACAGGGTTCGACGAGCAGTACTTC

clone size: once
D gene: TRBD1
J gene: TRBJ1-2
V gene: TRBV7-9
CDR3 protein: CASSRSEGAYGYTF
CDR3 DNA: TGTGCCAGCAGCCGGAGCGAGGGGGCGTATGGCTACACCTTC

clone size: -
D gene: -
J gene: TRBJ1-1
V gene: TRBV5-1
CDR3 protein: CASSFQGVSNTEAFF
CDR3 DNA: TGCGCCAGCAGCTTCCAGGGTGTCTCGAACACTGAAGCTTTCTTT

clone size: -
D gene: -
J gene: TRBJ1-5
V gene: TRBV6-6
CDR3 protein: CASSYGDQPQHF
CDR3 DNA: TGTGCCAGCAGTTACGGAGATCAGCCCCAGCATTTT

clone size: -
D gene: -
J gene: TRBJ2-7
V gene: TRBV14
CDR3 protein: CASSQEHRPTYEQYF
CDR3 DNA: TGTGCCAGCAGCCAAGAACACAGGCCTACATACGAGCAGTACTTC

clone size: -
D gene: TRBD1
J gene: TRBJ1-5
V gene: TRBV5-6
CDR3 protein: CASSRTGHSNQPQHF
CDR3 DNA: TGTGCCAGCAGCCGGACAGGCCATAGCAATCAGCCCCAGCATTTT

clone size: many
D gene: TRBD1
J gene: TRBJ1-6
V gene: TRBV10-3
CDR3 protein: CATNDRGREDNSPLHF
CDR3 DNA: TGTGCCACTAACGACAGGGGAAGGGAAGATAATTCACCCCTCCACTTT

clone size: -
D gene: -
J gene: TRBJ2-7
V gene: TRBV5-5
CDR3 protein: CASSLGWRAAGGLYEQYF
CDR3 DNA: TGTGCCAGCAGCTTGGGGTGGAGGGCCGCCGGGGGTTTATACGAGCAGTACTTC

clone size: once
D gene: TRBD1
J gene: TRBJ1-1
V gene: TRBV28
CDR3 protein: CASRIHRGTEAFF
CDR3 DNA: TGTGCCAGCAGAATACACAGGGGCACTGAAGCTTTCTTT

clone size: -
D gene: -
J gene: TRBJ2-7
V gene: TRBV5-1
CDR3 protein: CASSLYPGAYEQYF
CDR3 DNA: TGCGCCAGCAGCTTGTACCCAGGGGCCTACGAGCAGTACTTC

clone size: -
D gene: -
J gene: TRBJ2-7
V gene: TRBV3-1/TRBV3-2
CDR3 protein: CASSQGRGPNYEQYF
CDR3 DNA: TGTGCCAGCAGCCAAGGCAGGGGTCCCAACTACGAGCAGTACTTC

clone size: few
D gene: TRBD1
J gene: TRBJ1-5
V gene: TRBV28
CDR3 protein: CASSRRTGVNQPQHF
CDR3 DNA: TGTGCCAGCAGTCGACGGACAGGGGTGAATCAGCCCCAGCATTTT

clone size: -
D gene: -
J gene: TRBJ2-5
V gene: TRBV18
CDR3 protein: CASSPTGETQYF
CDR3 DNA: TGTGCCAGCTCACCAACGGGAGAGACCCAGTACTTC

clone size: -
D gene: -
J gene: TRBJ1-6
V gene: TRBV6-2/TRBV6-3
CDR3 protein: CASSYESGASPLHF
CDR3 DNA: TGTGCCAGCAGTTACGAGTCAGGCGCTTCTCCCCTCCACTTT

clone size: -
D gene: -
J gene: TRBJ2-3
V gene: TRBV5-1
CDR3 protein: CASSLGSADTQYF
CDR3 DNA: TGCGCCAGCAGCTTGGGTTCCGCAGATACGCAGTATTTT

clone size: -
D gene: -
J gene: TRBJ2-7
V gene: TRBV5-1
CDR3 protein: CASSLESVEYYSYEQYF
CDR3 DNA: TGCGCCAGCAGCTTGGAGTCGGTTGAGTACTACTCCTACGAGCAGTACTTC

clone size: -
D gene: -
J gene: TRBJ1-5
V gene: TRBV5-1
CDR3 protein: CASSLAGGEGNQPQHF
CDR3 DNA: TGCGCCAGCAGCTTGGCCGGAGGAGAGGGCAATCAGCCCCAGCATTTT

clone size: -
D gene: -
J gene: TRBJ1-2
V gene: TRBV5-3
CDR3 protein: CARSQRGGMNYGYTF
CDR3 DNA: TGTGCCAGAAGCCAGCGAGGAGGGATGAACTATGGCTACACCTTC

clone size: -
D gene: -
J gene: TRBJ1-4
V gene: TRBV7-8
CDR3 protein: CASSLNVDRRVNEKLFF
CDR3 DNA: TGTGCCAGCAGCTTAAACGTAGACCGGAGGGTTAATGAAAAACTGTTTTTT

clone size: -
D gene: -
J gene: TRBJ2-7
V gene: TRBV7-9
CDR3 protein: CASSLESVHEQYF
CDR3 DNA: TGTGCCAGCAGCTTGGAGTCCGTCCACGAGCAGTACTTC

clone size: -
D gene: -
J gene: TRBJ1-1
V gene: TRBV29-1
CDR3 protein: CSVEDLPGMGAFF
CDR3 DNA: TGCAGCGTTGAAGATCTGCCGGGGATGGGAGCTTTCTTT

clone size: -
D gene: -
J gene: TRBJ2-2
V gene: TRBV15
CDR3 protein: CATSRDLGGELFF
CDR3 DNA: TGTGCCACCAGCAGAGATCTCGGCGGGGAGCTGTTTTTT

clone size: few
D gene: -
J gene: TRBJ1-3
V gene: TRBV15
CDR3 protein: CATSRVGGAAGSSGNTIYF
CDR3 DNA: TGTGCCACCAGCAGAGTTGGGGGAGCAGCGGGGAGCTCTGGAAACACCATATATTTT

clone size: -
D gene: TRBD1
J gene: TRBJ2-2
V gene: TRBV4-2
CDR3 protein: CASSQLGRQGAATGELFF
CDR3 DNA: TGTGCCAGCAGCCAACTAGGTCGTCAGGGGGCTGCCACCGGGGAGCTGTTTTTT

clone size: -
D gene: -
J gene: TRBJ1-5
V gene: TRBV3-1/TRBV3-2
CDR3 protein: CASSQGEGPQHF
CDR3 DNA: TGTGCCAGCAGCCAAGGTGAGGGGCCCCAGCATTTT

clone size: -
D gene: -
J gene: TRBJ1-3
V gene: TRBV9
CDR3 protein: CASSVRAGTGNTIYF
CDR3 DNA: TGTGCCAGCAGCGTACGGGCCGGGACTGGAAACACCATATATTTT

clone size: -
D gene: -
J gene: TRBJ1-1
V gene: TRBV19
CDR3 protein: CASTAGDMNTEAFF
CDR3 DNA: TGTGCCAGTACCGCAGGGGATATGAACACTGAAGCTTTCTTT

clone size: -
D gene: -
J gene: TRBJ2-1
V gene: TRBV19
CDR3 protein: CASSQSGRSYNEQFF
CDR3 DNA: TGTGCCAGTAGTCAAAGCGGGCGGTCCTACAATGAGCAGTTCTTC

clone size: -
D gene: -
J gene: TRBJ1-5
V gene: TRBV25-1
CDR3 protein: CASSASGATNQPQHF
CDR3 DNA: TGTGCCAGCAGTGCTTCAGGGGCCACCAATCAGCCCCAGCATTTT

clone size: many
D gene: -
J gene: TRBJ1-2
V gene: TRBV28
CDR3 protein: CASSLGGGAYGYTF
CDR3 DNA: TGTGCCAGCAGTTTAGGCGGAGGGGCCTATGGCTACACCTTC

clone size: -
D gene: -
J gene: TRBJ1-3
V gene: TRBV28
CDR3 protein: CASSSYTGGGNTIYF
CDR3 DNA: TGTGCCAGCAGCTCCTACACTGGAGGTGGAAACACCATATATTTT

clone size: -
D gene: TRBD2
J gene: TRBJ2-1
V gene: TRBV6-2/TRBV6-3
CDR3 protein: CASSYQAGGQYNEQFF
CDR3 DNA: TGTGCCAGCAGTTATCAAGCGGGAGGCCAGTACAATGAGCAGTTCTTC

clone size: -
D gene: TRBD1
J gene: TRBJ1-1
V gene: TRBV18
CDR3 protein: CASSPDRAGEAFF
CDR3 DNA: TGTGCCAGCTCACCCGACAGGGCTGGTGAAGCTTTCTTT

clone size: -
D gene: -
J gene: TRBJ1-1
V gene: TRBV6-2/TRBV6-3
CDR3 protein: CASSVYRDNPLPTEAFF
CDR3 DNA: TGTGCCAGCAGTGTCTACCGGGACAACCCGCTCCCCACTGAAGCTTTCTTT

clone size: once
D gene: -
J gene: TRBJ1-6
V gene: TRBV6-2/TRBV6-3
CDR3 protein: CASSYERGTPLHF
CDR3 DNA: TGTGCCAGCAGTTACGAAAGGGGGACGCCCCTCCACTTT

clone size: once
D gene: -
J gene: TRBJ1-2
V gene: TRBV19
CDR3 protein: CASSIGNVLINYGYTF
CDR3 DNA: TGTGCCAGTAGTATCGGGAACGTGCTGATTAACTATGGCTACACCTTC

clone size: -
D gene: -
J gene: TRBJ1-2
V gene: TRBV19
CDR3 protein: CASSIMGRPGYTF
CDR3 DNA: TGTGCCAGTAGTATAATGGGCAGACCCGGCTACACCTTC

clone size: -
D gene: TRBD2
J gene: TRBJ2-1
V gene: TRBV7-9
CDR3 protein: CASSLAGTSSEQFF
CDR3 DNA: TGTGCCAGCAGCTTAGCCGGGACTAGCTCTGAGCAGTTCTTC

clone size: -
D gene: TRBD1
J gene: TRBJ1-5
V gene: TRBV2
CDR3 protein: CASTTDRADQPQHF
CDR3 DNA: TGTGCCAGCACCACGGACAGGGCAGATCAGCCCCAGCATTTT

clone size: -
D gene: -
J gene: TRBJ1-1
V gene: TRBV6-5
CDR3 protein: CASSLTVDTEAFF
CDR3 DNA: TGTGCCAGCAGCCTTACAGTGGACACTGAAGCTTTCTTT

clone size: -
D gene: TRBD1
J gene: TRBJ2-5
V gene: TRBV2
CDR3 protein: CASSPGQSRTQYF
CDR3 DNA: TGTGCCAGCAGTCCGGGACAGAGTAGGACCCAGTACTTC

clone size: -
D gene: TRBD1
J gene: TRBJ1-3
V gene: TRBV5-1
CDR3 protein: CASSRGTPQGNTIYF
CDR3 DNA: TGCGCCAGCAGCAGAGGGACACCACAGGGGAACACCATATATTTT

clone size: -
D gene: TRBD1
J gene: TRBJ1-6
V gene: TRBV27
CDR3 protein: CASSFSLPGQEARFYNSPLHF
CDR3 DNA: TGTGCCAGCAGTTTCTCCCTACCGGGACAGGAGGCCAGGTTTTATAATTCACCCCTCCACTTT

clone size: few
D gene: -
J gene: TRBJ1-1
V gene: TRBV10-3
CDR3 protein: CAIRAGSGGLMNTEAFF
CDR3 DNA: TGTGCCATCAGGGCGGGTTCGGGAGGCCTCATGAACACTGAAGCTTTCTTT

clone size: -
D gene: -
J gene: TRBJ2-5
V gene: TRBV7-2
CDR3 protein: CASSFSAGETQYF
CDR3 DNA: TGTGCCAGCAGCTTCTCCGCCGGAGAGACCCAGTACTTC

clone size: few
D gene: -
J gene: TRBJ1-2
V gene: TRBV25-1
CDR3 protein: CASSEPGTYGYTF
CDR3 DNA: TGTGCCAGCAGTGAACCGGGAACCTATGGCTACACCTTC